Included here is one TCR beta chain sequence, with context. Its antigen remains unknown. The treatment denotes: roughly 10-day PBMC culture with coronavirus spike peptide pools or control peptides (ViraFEST assay). The CDR3 covers 16 residues. Germline loops: CDR1 DFQATT, CDR2 SNEGSKA (reference sequence). V was trimmed by 0 bases and J by 3 bases, leaving 18 bases between them. The Oncomine TCR Beta short-read assay was applied to DNA of cultured CD4+ T cells. TCRdb recomputed calls from the PCR reads with MiXCR, one row per CDR3 protein. Counted here are about 20,000 distinct CDR3 sequences, over 50% occurring once; the ten biggest clones make up roughly 17%. The record originates from a study of vaccination and CD4 T cells after COVID-19.

Sequenced material: CD4+ T cells from blood, cultured in vitro. The receptor's source is a human donor who had recovered from COVID-19. The chain has TRBV20-1 and TRBJ2-7; maybe TRBD1 (5 bases). The CDR3 DNA reads as TGCAGTGCTAGAGATCGAGACAGCCCGAGCTTCTACGAGCAGTACTTC. Protein product: CSARDRDSPSFYEQYF.